This T cell receptor (beta chain) was captured by sequencing in a study of PD-L1 blockade in urothelial cancer. Study context: Earlier, patients had received 0 to 3 chemotherapy regimens. Once treatment had started, blood was analyzed at 3 weeks (second dose) and again at 6 weeks.

Added to each PCR by spiking were synthetic TCR analog templates. Clones were read by immunoSEQ multiplex PCR, and TCRdb kept only the in-frame ones, dropping some. The sample includes 50,000 to 60,000 clones, 85% to 90% of them seen just once. Germline assignment: CDR1 KGHSH and CDR2 LQKENI. After removal of 4 bases from V and 2 bases from J, the junction contained 12 bases not matched to a gene. The CDR3 loop spans 18 amino acids. Sequenced material: PBMCs, taken around atezolizumab (anti-PD-L1) treatment. This sequence joins TRBV18 and TRBJ1-2, with 11 nucleotides matching TRBD1. This clonotype originated in a man in his fifties with urothelial cancer. CDR3 DNA: TGTGCCAGCTCACTATGGACAGGGGGCGAATCTTCGAACTATGGCTACACCTTC. It yields the protein CASSLWTGGESSNYGYTF.